These T cell receptor beta chains were read from a single sample in a study of T cells in Graves' hyperthyroidism and ophthalmopathy. TCRdb processed the multiplex PCR reads anew with MiXCR; each CDR3 protein has one entry. Of 700,000 to 950,000 distinct CDR3 sequences listed, over 35% are singletons. Specimen: blood. These receptors all come from a woman aged 40 to 50 with Graves' hyperthyroidism. Each CDR3 is given with its conserved first and last residue. Each record gives: CDR3 DNA, CDR3 protein, J gene, V gene, CDR3 length, D gene, clone size. The D gene is left open where the match is weak. The size of a clone is reported for some rows only, either as once, few or many, or as a class for expanded clones.

CDR3 DNA: TGTGCCACCAGCCTGAGGACAGCCTCCTACGAGCAGTACTTC
CDR3 protein: CATSLRTASYEQYF
J gene: TRBJ2-7
V gene: TRBV10-3
CDR3 length: 14
D gene: .
clone size: many

CDR3 DNA: TGTGCCAGCAGTCCACTAGCGGGGAGGCTCGAGCAGTACTTC
CDR3 protein: CASSPLAGRLEQYF
J gene: TRBJ2-7
V gene: TRBV28
CDR3 length: 14
D gene: TRBD2
clone size: .

CDR3 DNA: TGTGCCGGCAGCCAAGACCAGGGCGGGTACGAGCAGTACTTC
CDR3 protein: CAGSQDQGGYEQYF
J gene: TRBJ2-7
V gene: TRBV7-9
CDR3 length: 14
D gene: .
clone size: .

CDR3 DNA: TGTGCCAGCAGTCTCCAGACAGTGGTTAACTATGGCTACACCTTC
CDR3 protein: CASSLQTVVNYGYTF
J gene: TRBJ1-2
V gene: TRBV12-3/TRBV12-4
CDR3 length: 15
D gene: .
clone size: .

CDR3 DNA: TGCGCCAGCAGCTTTTCCGGGACAGGGATTGGCTACACCTTC
CDR3 protein: CASSFSGTGIGYTF
J gene: TRBJ1-2
V gene: TRBV5-1
CDR3 length: 14
D gene: TRBD1
clone size: many

CDR3 DNA: TGCAGTGCTAAGGGCGAGGGAGATACGCAGTATTTT
CDR3 protein: CSAKGEGDTQYF
J gene: TRBJ2-3
V gene: TRBV20-1
CDR3 length: 12
D gene: .
clone size: few

CDR3 DNA: TGTGCCAGCAGCTTGAACATATTCGTTTCCAATGGCTACACCTTC
CDR3 protein: CASSLNIFVSNGYTF
J gene: TRBJ1-2
V gene: TRBV7-9
CDR3 length: 15
D gene: .
clone size: .

CDR3 DNA: TGTGCCAGCAGCTTAGAAGATCGGGGCTACACCTTC
CDR3 protein: CASSLEDRGYTF
J gene: TRBJ1-2
V gene: TRBV7-9
CDR3 length: 12
D gene: .
clone size: many

CDR3 DNA: TGTGCCAGCAGTCCCCGGAAGGGGGTCAAGGAGACCCAGTACTTC
CDR3 protein: CASSPRKGVKETQYF
J gene: TRBJ2-5
V gene: TRBV12-3/TRBV12-4
CDR3 length: 15
D gene: .
clone size: few

CDR3 DNA: TGTGCCACCAGCAGTCAGAGACCGAAGCCCCAGCATTTT
CDR3 protein: CATSSQRPKPQHF
J gene: TRBJ1-5
V gene: TRBV15
CDR3 length: 13
D gene: .
clone size: few

CDR3 DNA: TGTGCCAGCAGTTATTCTGAAAGGAGTTCTGGAAACACCATATATTTT
CDR3 protein: CASSYSERSSGNTIYF
J gene: TRBJ1-3
V gene: TRBV12-5
CDR3 length: 16
D gene: .
clone size: .

CDR3 DNA: TGTGCTAGCAGCTCCGGGGAGACCCAGTACTTC
CDR3 protein: CASSSGETQYF
J gene: TRBJ2-5
V gene: TRBV7-2
CDR3 length: 11
D gene: .
clone size: many

CDR3 DNA: TGTGCCAGCGGAAGGGAGAATGAAAAGCTGCTTTTT
CDR3 protein: CASGRENEKLLF
J gene: TRBJ1-4
V gene: TRBV7-9
CDR3 length: 12
D gene: .
clone size: once

CDR3 DNA: TGTGCCAGCAGCTTAGGGGCCGGAGCCTCCTACAATGAGCAGTTCTTC
CDR3 protein: CASSLGAGASYNEQFF
J gene: TRBJ2-1
V gene: TRBV7-9
CDR3 length: 16
D gene: .
clone size: .

CDR3 DNA: TGCAGCGTTTACGGGAGCTTGGGCGGACCACCCTCCTACGAGCAGTACTTC
CDR3 protein: CSVYGSLGGPPSYEQYF
J gene: TRBJ2-7
V gene: TRBV29-1
CDR3 length: 17
D gene: .
clone size: .

CDR3 DNA: TGTGCCAGCAGCCAAGCCGCGGTGAAGGGACAAAGGGCCGGGGAGCTGTTTTTT
CDR3 protein: CASSQAAVKGQRAGELFF
J gene: TRBJ2-2
V gene: TRBV14
CDR3 length: 18
D gene: .
clone size: .

CDR3 DNA: TGTGCCAGCTCCTCTTGGGGGGGGGGCGACACTGAAGCTTTCTTT
CDR3 protein: CASSSWGGGDTEAFF
J gene: TRBJ1-1
V gene: TRBV11-1
CDR3 length: 15
D gene: .
clone size: .

CDR3 DNA: TGTGCCAGCAGCCGGGACAGGGGATACGGAAACACCATATATTTT
CDR3 protein: CASSRDRGYGNTIYF
J gene: TRBJ1-3
V gene: TRBV5-4
CDR3 length: 15
D gene: TRBD1
clone size: .

CDR3 DNA: TGTGCCAGCAGCTCGGACGGCGCTAACTATGGCTACACCTTC
CDR3 protein: CASSSDGANYGYTF
J gene: TRBJ1-2
V gene: TRBV5-5
CDR3 length: 14
D gene: .
clone size: many

CDR3 DNA: TGTGCCAGCAGCCTCAGAACACCGAATAATTCACCCCTCCACTTT
CDR3 protein: CASSLRTPNNSPLHF
J gene: TRBJ1-6
V gene: TRBV12-3/TRBV12-4
CDR3 length: 15
D gene: .
clone size: .

CDR3 DNA: TGTGCCAGCGATCACGGGGAGGGTCAGCCCCAGCATTTT
CDR3 protein: CASDHGEGQPQHF
J gene: TRBJ1-5
V gene: TRBV12-3/TRBV12-4
CDR3 length: 13
D gene: .
clone size: few

CDR3 DNA: TGTGCCAGCCGTGAGATAGGGGGGCGCGACCCCTACGAGCAGTACTTC
CDR3 protein: CASREIGGRDPYEQYF
J gene: TRBJ2-7
V gene: TRBV27
CDR3 length: 16
D gene: .
clone size: .

CDR3 DNA: TGCGCCAGCAGCTATATTACCAGGGCGGACGAGCAGTACTTC
CDR3 protein: CASSYITRADEQYF
J gene: TRBJ2-7
V gene: TRBV5-1
CDR3 length: 14
D gene: .
clone size: .

CDR3 DNA: TGCAGTGCTAGAGATCTAAATAACTTTTTGGTGGGGCAGTACTTC
CDR3 protein: CSARDLNNFLVGQYF
J gene: TRBJ2-7
V gene: TRBV20-1
CDR3 length: 15
D gene: .
clone size: many

CDR3 DNA: TGTGCCAGCTCACCGCTGGACTCCCACTCCTACGAGCAGTACTTC
CDR3 protein: CASSPLDSHSYEQYF
J gene: TRBJ2-7
V gene: TRBV7-8
CDR3 length: 15
D gene: .
clone size: .

CDR3 DNA: TGTGCCACCAGCAGAGATCAGGGGGCGGTTCAGCCCCAGCATTTT
CDR3 protein: CATSRDQGAVQPQHF
J gene: TRBJ1-5
V gene: TRBV15
CDR3 length: 15
D gene: TRBD1
clone size: many

CDR3 DNA: TGTGCCAGCAGCTACTACACAGGGAAGACTAATGAAAAACTGTTTTTT
CDR3 protein: CASSYYTGKTNEKLFF
J gene: TRBJ1-4
V gene: TRBV5-4
CDR3 length: 16
D gene: .
clone size: few

CDR3 DNA: TGTGCCAGCAGTTACAGGGGGGGAGGGCTCCAGCCCCAGCATTTT
CDR3 protein: CASSYRGGGLQPQHF
J gene: TRBJ1-5
V gene: TRBV6-5
CDR3 length: 15
D gene: .
clone size: few

CDR3 DNA: TGTGCCAGTAACCCCCAGGGCAGGTGGGCTGAAAAACTGTTTTTT
CDR3 protein: CASNPQGRWAEKLFF
J gene: TRBJ1-4
V gene: TRBV19
CDR3 length: 15
D gene: .
clone size: .

CDR3 DNA: TGTGCCAGCAGTGCTAGGCTGACAGGGGGATATGGCTACACCTTC
CDR3 protein: CASSARLTGGYGYTF
J gene: TRBJ1-2
V gene: TRBV25-1
CDR3 length: 15
D gene: TRBD1
clone size: .

CDR3 DNA: TGTGCCATCAGTGCGACAGGGGACAGGGACGGGGAGCTGTTTTTT
CDR3 protein: CAISATGDRDGELFF
J gene: TRBJ2-2
V gene: TRBV10-3
CDR3 length: 15
D gene: TRBD1
clone size: few

CDR3 DNA: TGCGCCAGCAGCCAAGATGGCCACTCAAGCAATCAGCCCCAGCATTTT
CDR3 protein: CASSQDGHSSNQPQHF
J gene: TRBJ1-5
V gene: TRBV4-1
CDR3 length: 16
D gene: .
clone size: .